This record concerns one T cell receptor (beta chain) sequence. The CDR3 contains 14 residues. V shed 3 bases and J shed 8 bases, with 14 bases lying between them. CDR1 is SNHLY, CDR2 FYNNEI, per germline. The sample comes from a study of blood T cell repertoires in COVID-19. Only in-frame clones appear in the TCRdb table, and some are missing; sequencing was by immunoSEQ multiplex PCR. Among some 96,000 clones listed, more than 75% were seen once. The sequence was obtained from a man aged 25 to 40 in a cohort sampled during active COVID-19. The chain combines TRBV2 with TRBJ1-3; D unclear. Sample: peripheral blood. The chain's CDR3 is CASSDEPGRDTIYF. The CDR3 DNA reads as TGTGCCAGCAGTGACGAGCCTGGGAGAGACACCATATATTTT.